The clone carrying this TCR beta chain has more than one count but fewer than ten. The germline V gene has CDR1 ENHRY and CDR2 SYGVKD. The V segment lost 0 bases and the J segment 5 bases; nucleotides outside the gene matches: 10. The CDR3 consists of 18 residues. This record belongs to a study of T cells after somatic rescue of genetic block. Assay used: immunoSEQ multiplex PCR; TCRdb lists only in-frame clones, some missing. The sample shows about 12,000 clones, about 76% of them seen only once. This TCR came from a boy younger than 18. The material sequenced was peripheral blood mononuclear cells (PBMCs). V and J are TRBV10-3 and TRBJ2-5; 12 nucleotides agree with TRBD1. The CDR3 loop is CAISESSSGQGARETQYF. The CDR3 DNA sequence: TGTGCCATCAGTGAGTCTTCATCGGGACAGGGGGCTCGGGAGACCCAGTACTTC.